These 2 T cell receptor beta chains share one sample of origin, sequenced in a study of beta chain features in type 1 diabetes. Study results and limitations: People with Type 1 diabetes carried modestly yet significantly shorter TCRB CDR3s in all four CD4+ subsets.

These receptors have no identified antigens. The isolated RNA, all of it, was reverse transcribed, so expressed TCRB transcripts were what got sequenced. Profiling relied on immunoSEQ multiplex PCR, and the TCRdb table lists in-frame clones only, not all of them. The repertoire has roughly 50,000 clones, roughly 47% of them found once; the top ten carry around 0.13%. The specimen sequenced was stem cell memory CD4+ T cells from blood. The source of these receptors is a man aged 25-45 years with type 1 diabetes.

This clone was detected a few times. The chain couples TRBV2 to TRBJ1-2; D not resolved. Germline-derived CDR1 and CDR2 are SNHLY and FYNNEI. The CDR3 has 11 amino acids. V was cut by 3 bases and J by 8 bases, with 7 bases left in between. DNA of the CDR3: TGTGCCAGCAGTGAGAGGATCGGCTACACCTTC. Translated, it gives CASSERIGYTF.

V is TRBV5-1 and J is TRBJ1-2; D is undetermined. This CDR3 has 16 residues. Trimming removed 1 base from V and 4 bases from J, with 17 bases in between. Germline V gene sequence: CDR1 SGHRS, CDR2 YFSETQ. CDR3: CASSLNSRRNIYGYTF. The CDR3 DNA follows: TGCGCCAGCAGCTTGAACAGCCGACGTAACATCTATGGCTACACCTTC.